This TCR beta chain was captured by sequencing in a study of T cell changes during pregnancy in multiple sclerosis. Trimming shortened V by 6 bases and J by 7 bases, and 19 bases separated the two germline ends. CDR1 is MNHEY, CDR2 SVGAGI, per germline. CDR3 length equals 14 residues. Data came from immunoSEQ multiplex PCR; TCRdb stores just in-frame clones and leaves some out. The data show approximately 100,000 clones, around 92% seen once. Sequencing used peripheral blood, obtained in the third trimester of pregnancy. The V gene is TRBV6-5, the J gene TRBJ2-7; TRBD2 is a possible D gene (5 bases). The sequence derives from a female donor with multiple sclerosis, enrolled in a pregnancy study. In DNA, the CDR3 is TGTGCCAGCAGATATTCCGGTTCCCGGGGTGAGCAGTACTTC. Translated, it gives CASRYSGSRGEQYF.